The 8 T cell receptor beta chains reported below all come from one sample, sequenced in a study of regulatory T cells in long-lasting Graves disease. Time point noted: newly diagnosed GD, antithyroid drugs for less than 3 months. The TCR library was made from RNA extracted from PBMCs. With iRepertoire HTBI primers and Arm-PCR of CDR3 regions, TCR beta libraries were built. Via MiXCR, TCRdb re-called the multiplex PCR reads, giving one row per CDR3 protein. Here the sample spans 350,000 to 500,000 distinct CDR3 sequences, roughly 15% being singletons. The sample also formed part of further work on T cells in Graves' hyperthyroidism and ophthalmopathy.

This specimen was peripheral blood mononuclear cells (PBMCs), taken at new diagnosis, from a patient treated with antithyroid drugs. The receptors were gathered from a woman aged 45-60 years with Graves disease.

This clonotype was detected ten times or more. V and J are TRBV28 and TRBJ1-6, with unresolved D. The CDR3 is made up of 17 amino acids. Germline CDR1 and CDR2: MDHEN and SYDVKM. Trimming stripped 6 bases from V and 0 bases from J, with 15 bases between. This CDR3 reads CASSQNGLSSYNSPLHF. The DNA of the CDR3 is TGTGCCAGCAGCCAAAATGGGTTGAGCTCCTATAATTCACCCCTCCACTTT. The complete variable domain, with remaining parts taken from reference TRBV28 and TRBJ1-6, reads DVKVTQSSRYLVKRTGEKVFLECVQDMDHENMFWYRQDPGLGLRLIYFSYDVKMKEKGDIPEGYSVSREKKERFSLILESASTNQTSMYLCASSQNGLSSYNSPLHFGNGTRLTVT.

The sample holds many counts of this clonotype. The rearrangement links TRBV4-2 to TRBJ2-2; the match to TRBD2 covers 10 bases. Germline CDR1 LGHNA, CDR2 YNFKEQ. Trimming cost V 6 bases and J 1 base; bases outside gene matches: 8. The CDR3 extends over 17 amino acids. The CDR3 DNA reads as TGTGCCAGCAGGAAGAGGGCTAGCGGGAGGAACACCGGGGAGCTGTTTTTT. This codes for CASRKRASGRNTGELFF.

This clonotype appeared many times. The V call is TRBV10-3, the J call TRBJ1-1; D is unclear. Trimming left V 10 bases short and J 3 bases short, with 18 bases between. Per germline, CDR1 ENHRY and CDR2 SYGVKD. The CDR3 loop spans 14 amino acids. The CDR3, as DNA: TGTGCCACCTCGAATCCACCGATCTACACTGAAGCTTTCTTT. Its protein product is CATSNPPIYTEAFF.

The DNA of the CDR3 is TGTGCCTGGAGTGTTGCCGGGACAGGGCCCTACGAGCAGTACTTC. Its protein product is CAWSVAGTGPYEQYF. This rearrangement joins TRBV30 to TRBJ2-7; 9 bases align to TRBD1. Germline CDR1 reads GTSNPN; CDR2 reads SVGIG (reference sequence). V was clipped by 0 bases and J by 2 bases; unmatched bases: 5. The CDR3 contains 15 residues.

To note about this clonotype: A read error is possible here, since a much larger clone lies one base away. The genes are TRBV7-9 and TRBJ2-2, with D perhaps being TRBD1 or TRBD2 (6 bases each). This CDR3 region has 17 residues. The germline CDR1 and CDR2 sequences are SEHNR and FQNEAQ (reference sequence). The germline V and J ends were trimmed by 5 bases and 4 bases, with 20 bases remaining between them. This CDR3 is CASSLTPTGLFTGELFF. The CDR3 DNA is TGTGCCAGCAGCCTCACCCCGACAGGACTATTCACCGGGGAGCTGTTTTTT. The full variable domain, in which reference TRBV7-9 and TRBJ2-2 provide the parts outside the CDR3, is DTGVSQNPRHKITKRGQNVTFRCDPISEHNRLYWYRQTLGQGPEFLTYFQNEAQLEKSRLLSDRFSAERPKGSFSTLEIQRTEQGDSAMYLCASSLTPTGLFTGELFFGEGSRLTVL.

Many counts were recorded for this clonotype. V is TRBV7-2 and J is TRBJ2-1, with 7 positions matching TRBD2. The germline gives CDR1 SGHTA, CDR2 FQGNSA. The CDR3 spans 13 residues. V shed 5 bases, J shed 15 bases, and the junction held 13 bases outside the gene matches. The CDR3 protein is CASSRTSLTQRFF. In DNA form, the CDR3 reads TGTGCCAGCAGCCGGACTAGTTTAACCCAGCGGTTCTTC.

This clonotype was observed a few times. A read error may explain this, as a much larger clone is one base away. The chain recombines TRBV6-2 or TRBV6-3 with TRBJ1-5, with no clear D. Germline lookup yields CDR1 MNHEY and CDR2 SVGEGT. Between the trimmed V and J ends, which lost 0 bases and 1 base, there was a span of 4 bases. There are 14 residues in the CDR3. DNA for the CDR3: TGTGCCAGCAGTTACTCGGGCAGCAATCAGCCCCAGCATTTT. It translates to CASSYSGSNQPQHF.

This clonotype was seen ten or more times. CDR3 amino acids: CASSRTGFSDTQYF. CDR3 DNA: TGTGCCAGCAGCCGGACAGGGTTCTCAGATACGCAGTATTTT. V is TRBV7-2 and J is TRBJ2-3, with TRBD1 matching 8 bases. Germline CDR1 is SGHTA and CDR2 is FQGNSA. CDR3 length equals 14 residues. V lost 5 bases and J lost 4; bases outside the gene matches: 5.